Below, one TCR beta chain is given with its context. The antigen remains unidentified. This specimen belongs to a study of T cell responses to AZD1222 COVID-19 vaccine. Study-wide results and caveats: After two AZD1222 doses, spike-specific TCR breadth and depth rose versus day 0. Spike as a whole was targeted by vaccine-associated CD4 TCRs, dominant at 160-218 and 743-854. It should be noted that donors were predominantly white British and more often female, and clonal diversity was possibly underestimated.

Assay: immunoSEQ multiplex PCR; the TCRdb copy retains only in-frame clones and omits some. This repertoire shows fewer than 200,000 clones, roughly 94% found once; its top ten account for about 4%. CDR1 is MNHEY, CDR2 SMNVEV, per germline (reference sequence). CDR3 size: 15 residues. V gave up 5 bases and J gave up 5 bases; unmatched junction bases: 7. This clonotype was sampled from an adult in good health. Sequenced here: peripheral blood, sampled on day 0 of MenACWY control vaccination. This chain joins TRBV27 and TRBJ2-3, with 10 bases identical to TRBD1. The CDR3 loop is CASSQGQGRIDTQYF. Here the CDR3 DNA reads TGTGCCAGCAGTCAGGGACAGGGGAGAATAGATACGCAGTATTTT.